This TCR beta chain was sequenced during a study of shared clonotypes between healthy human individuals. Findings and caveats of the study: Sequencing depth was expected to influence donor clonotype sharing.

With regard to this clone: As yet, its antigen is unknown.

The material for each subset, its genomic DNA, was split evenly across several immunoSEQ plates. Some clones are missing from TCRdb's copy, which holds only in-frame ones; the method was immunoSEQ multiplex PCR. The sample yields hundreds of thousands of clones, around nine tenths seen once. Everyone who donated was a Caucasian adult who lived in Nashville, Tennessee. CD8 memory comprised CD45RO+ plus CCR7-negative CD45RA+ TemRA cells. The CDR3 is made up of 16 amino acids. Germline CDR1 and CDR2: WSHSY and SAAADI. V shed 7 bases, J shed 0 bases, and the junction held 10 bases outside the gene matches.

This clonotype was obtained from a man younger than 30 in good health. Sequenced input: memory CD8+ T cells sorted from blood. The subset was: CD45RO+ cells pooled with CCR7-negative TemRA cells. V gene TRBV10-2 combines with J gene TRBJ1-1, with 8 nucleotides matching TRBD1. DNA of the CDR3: TGCGCCAGCATTCCCGGACAGGGACCAATGAACACTGAAGCTTTCTTT. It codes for CASIPGQGPMNTEAFF.